This record covers a single T cell receptor beta chain. Germline V CDR1 and CDR2: MNHNY, SVGAGI (reference sequence). This CDR3 spans 14 amino acids. Trimming removed 6 bases from V and 6 bases from J; junction bases left unmatched: 6. This entry belongs to a study of T cell changes during pregnancy in multiple sclerosis. Sequencing used immunoSEQ multiplex PCR; TCRdb keeps in-frame clones, though not all of them. The sample lists more than 65,000 clones; about nine tenths were seen once. The sequences come from peripheral blood, collected in the first trimester of pregnancy. The gene calls are TRBV6-6 and TRBJ2-3; 10 bases align to TRBD2. This receptor was taken from a female donor with multiple sclerosis, enrolled in a pregnancy study. CDR3 nucleotide sequence: TGTGCCAGCAGAACAGCGGGGGGGCCTGATACGCAGTATTTT. It is translated as CASRTAGGPDTQYF.